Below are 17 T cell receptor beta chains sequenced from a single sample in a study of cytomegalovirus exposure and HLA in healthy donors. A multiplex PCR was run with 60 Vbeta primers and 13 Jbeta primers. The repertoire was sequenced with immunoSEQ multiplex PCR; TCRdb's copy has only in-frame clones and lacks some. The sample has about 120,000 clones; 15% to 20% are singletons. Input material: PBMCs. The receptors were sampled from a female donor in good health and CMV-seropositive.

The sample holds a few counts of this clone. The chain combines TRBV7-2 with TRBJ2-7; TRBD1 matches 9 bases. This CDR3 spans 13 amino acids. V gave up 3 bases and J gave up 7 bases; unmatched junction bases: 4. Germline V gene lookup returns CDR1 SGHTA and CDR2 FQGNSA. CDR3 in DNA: TGTGCCAGCAGCTTGGGACAGGGCGATGAGCAGTACTTC. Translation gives CASSLGQGDEQYF.

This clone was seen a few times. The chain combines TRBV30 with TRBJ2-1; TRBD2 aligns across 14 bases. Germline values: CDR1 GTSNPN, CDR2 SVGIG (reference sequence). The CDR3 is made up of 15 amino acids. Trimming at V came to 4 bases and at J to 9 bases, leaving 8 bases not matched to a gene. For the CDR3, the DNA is TGTGCCTGGACCCCGGGACTAGCGGGAGTTGGTGAGCAGTTCTTC. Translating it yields CAWTPGLAGVGEQFF.

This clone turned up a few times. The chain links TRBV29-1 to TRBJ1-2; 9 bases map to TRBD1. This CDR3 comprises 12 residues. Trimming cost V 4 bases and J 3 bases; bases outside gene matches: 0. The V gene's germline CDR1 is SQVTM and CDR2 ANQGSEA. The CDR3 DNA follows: TGCAGCGTTGGGGACAGGGACTATGGCTACACCTTC. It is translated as CSVGDRDYGYTF.

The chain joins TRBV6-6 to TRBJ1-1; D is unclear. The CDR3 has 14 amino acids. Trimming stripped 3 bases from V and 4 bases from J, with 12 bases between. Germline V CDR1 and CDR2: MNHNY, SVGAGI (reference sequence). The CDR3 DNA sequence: TGTGCCAGCAGTTATGCGAGGGCGGGCACTGAAGCTTTCTTT. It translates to CASSYARAGTEAFF.

This chain's CDR3 is CASSSYARLAGYEQYF. The CDR3 DNA reads as TGTGCCAGCAGTTCTTACGCCCGACTAGCAGGTTACGAGCAGTACTTC. The chain joins TRBV6-5 to TRBJ2-7; 7 positions agree with TRBD2. V lost 4 bases to trimming and J lost 4 bases; unmatched junction nucleotides: 13. CDR3 length: 16 residues. In germline, CDR1 is MNHEY, CDR2 SVGAGI.

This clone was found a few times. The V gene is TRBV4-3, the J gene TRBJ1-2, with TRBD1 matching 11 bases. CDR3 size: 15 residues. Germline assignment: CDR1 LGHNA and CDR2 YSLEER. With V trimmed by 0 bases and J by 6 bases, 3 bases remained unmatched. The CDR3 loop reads CASSQDGQGADGYTF. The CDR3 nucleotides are TGCGCCAGCAGCCAAGACGGACAGGGGGCCGATGGCTACACCTTC.

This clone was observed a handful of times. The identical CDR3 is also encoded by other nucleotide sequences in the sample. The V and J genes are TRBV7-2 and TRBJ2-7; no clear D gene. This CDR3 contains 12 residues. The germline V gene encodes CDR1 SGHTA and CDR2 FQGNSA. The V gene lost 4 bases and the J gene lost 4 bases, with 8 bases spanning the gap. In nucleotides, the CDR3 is TGTGCCAGCAGCTCCCTCCCGTACGAGCAGTACTTC. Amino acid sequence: CASSSLPYEQYF.

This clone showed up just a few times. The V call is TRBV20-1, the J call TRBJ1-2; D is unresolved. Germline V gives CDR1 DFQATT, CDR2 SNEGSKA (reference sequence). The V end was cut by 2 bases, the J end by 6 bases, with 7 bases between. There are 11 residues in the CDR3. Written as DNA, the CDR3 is TGCAGTGCTAGAACAGTAAATGGCTACACCTTC. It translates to CSARTVNGYTF.

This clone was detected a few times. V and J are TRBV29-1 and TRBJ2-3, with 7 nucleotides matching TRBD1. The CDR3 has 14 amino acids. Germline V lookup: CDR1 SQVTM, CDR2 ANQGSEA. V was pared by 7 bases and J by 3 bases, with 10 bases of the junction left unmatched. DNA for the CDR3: TGCAGCGCCAACGGACGGGACAGAACAGATACGCAGTATTTT. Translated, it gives CSANGRDRTDTQYF.

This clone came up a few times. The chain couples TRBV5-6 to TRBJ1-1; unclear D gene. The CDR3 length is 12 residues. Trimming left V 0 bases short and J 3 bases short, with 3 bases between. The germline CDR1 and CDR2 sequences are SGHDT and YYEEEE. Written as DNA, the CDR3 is TGTGCCAGCAGCTTGGTCGACACTGAAGCTTTCTTT. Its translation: CASSLVDTEAFF.

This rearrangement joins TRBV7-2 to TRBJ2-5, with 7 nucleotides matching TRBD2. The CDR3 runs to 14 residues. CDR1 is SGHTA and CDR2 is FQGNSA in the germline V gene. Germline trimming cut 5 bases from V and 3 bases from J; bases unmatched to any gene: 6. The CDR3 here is CASSQSGREETQYF. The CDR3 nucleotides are TGTGCCAGCAGCCAATCGGGGAGGGAAGAGACCCAGTACTTC. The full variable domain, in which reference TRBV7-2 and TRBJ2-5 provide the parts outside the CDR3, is GAGVSQSPSNKVTEKGKDVELRCDPISGHTALYWYRQSLGQGLEFLIYFQGNSAPDKSGLPSDRFSAERTGGSVSTLTIQRTQQEDSAVYLCASSQSGREETQYFGPGTRLLVL.

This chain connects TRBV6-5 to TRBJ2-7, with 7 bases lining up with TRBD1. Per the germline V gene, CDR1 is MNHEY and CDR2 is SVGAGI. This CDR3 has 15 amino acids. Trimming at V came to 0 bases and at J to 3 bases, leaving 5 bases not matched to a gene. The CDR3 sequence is CASSYSRQGVYEQYF. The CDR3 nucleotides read TGTGCCAGCAGTTACTCCCGACAGGGCGTCTACGAGCAGTACTTC.

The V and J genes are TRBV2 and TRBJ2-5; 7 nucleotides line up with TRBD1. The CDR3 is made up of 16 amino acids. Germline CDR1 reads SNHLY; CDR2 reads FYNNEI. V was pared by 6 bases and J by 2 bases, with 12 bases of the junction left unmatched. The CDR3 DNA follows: TGTGCCAGCAGAGCACAGGGGAGCGCCCGGCAAGAGACCCAGTACTTC. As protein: CASRAQGSARQETQYF.

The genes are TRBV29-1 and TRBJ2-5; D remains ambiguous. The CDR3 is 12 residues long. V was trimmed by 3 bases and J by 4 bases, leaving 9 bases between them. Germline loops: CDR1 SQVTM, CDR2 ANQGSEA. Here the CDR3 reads CSVDTRLETQYF. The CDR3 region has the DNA TGCAGCGTTGACACCAGACTAGAGACCCAGTACTTC.

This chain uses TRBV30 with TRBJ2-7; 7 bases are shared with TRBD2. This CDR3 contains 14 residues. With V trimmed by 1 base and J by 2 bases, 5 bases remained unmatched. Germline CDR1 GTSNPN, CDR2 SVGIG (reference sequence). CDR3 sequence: CAWSAPGLPYEQYF. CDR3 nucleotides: TGTGCCTGGAGTGCCCCGGGACTACCCTACGAGCAGTACTTC. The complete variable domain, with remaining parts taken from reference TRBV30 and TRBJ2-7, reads SQTIHQWPATLVQPVGSPLSLECTVEGTSNPNLYWYRQAAGRGLQLLFYSVGIGQISSEVPQNLSASRPQDRQFILSSKKLLLSDSGFYLCAWSAPGLPYEQYFGPGTRLTVT.

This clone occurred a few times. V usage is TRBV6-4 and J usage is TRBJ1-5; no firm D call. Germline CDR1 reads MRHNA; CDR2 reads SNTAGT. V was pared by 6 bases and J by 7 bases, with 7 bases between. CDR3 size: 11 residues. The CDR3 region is CASRTFQPQHF. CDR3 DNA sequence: TGTGCCAGCAGGACATTCCAGCCCCAGCATTTT.

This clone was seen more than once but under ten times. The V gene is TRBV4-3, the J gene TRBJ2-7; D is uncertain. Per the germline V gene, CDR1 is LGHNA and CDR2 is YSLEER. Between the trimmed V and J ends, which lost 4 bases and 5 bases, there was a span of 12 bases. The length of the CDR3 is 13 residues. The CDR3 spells CASSLIGGDEQYF. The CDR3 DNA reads TGCGCCAGCAGCCTAATCGGTGGAGACGAGCAGTACTTC.